This T cell receptor (beta chain) was profiled in a study of blood T cell repertoires in COVID-19 (dated by TCRdb to 2020 to 2021). Regarding the complete study: Samples covering the acute and convalescent phases of COVID-19 were provided by collaborators in the United States, Italy and Spain. The repertoires were released in a freely available public database intended as a resource for research on the immune response to SARS-CoV-2. Where available, HLA class I and class II types were obtained from metadata supplied by the sample provider rather than from assay-based typing. Samples came from the ongoing ImmuneRACE study (first 160 participants) plus 1,254 subjects from 6 global collaborators. Subjects who had been exposed to COVID-19, were actively infected with it, or had recovered from it provided the deeply sampled blood TCRbeta repertoires that made up the dataset. The sample metadata nearly always contained a de-identified subject ID, COVID-19 status, age in years and sex. The material from the prospective study consisted of cDNA or gDNA derived from T cells, B-cell-depleted T cells, or PBMCs. The investigation overall reported the following: The amount of clinical and demographic metadata varied by source and participant and was provided uncurated.

TCRbeta CDR3 regions were amplified from genomic DNA using the immunoSEQ Assay, a bias-controlled multiplex PCR. In the original analysis: The number of nucleated cells in each sample was estimated from the amplification of reference gene primers within the assay. Sequence reads were collapsed and filtered to measure the absolute abundance of every unique TCRbeta CDR3 rearrangement. For each sample, productive Simpson clonality was calculated as the square root of Simpson's diversity index over productive rearrangements. TCRdb mirrors the immuneACCESS table, restricted to in-frame sequences. Some clones are absent from its copies; in checked studies, under half trace to an unresolved V gene, and the reason for the others is unknown. That table gives V, J and clone size, and the DNA gave D and trimming. This sample gives about 310,000 clones in total; 85% of them show up just once. The ten most abundant clones make up 1.5% to 2% of the sample.

The V and J ends are trimmed by 6 bases and 2 bases, leaving 4 bases between them. The germline V gene gives CDR1 as MGHDK and CDR2 as SYGVNS. The CDR3 covers 12 residues, taking in both the cysteine and the phenylalanine. Of the read, only the CDR3 DNA is kept; its 36 bases are in frame from base 1. Of note for this clone: Its antigen is unknown. A much larger clonotype is one base distant, so this may be a read error.

Enrolling through a virtual design, the prospective study's participants ranged in age from roughly 18 to 90 years and lived across roughly 24 United States geographic areas. To assign participants to cohorts, the prospective study relied on clinical history that participants themselves reported in a screening survey and a study questionnaire. A participant counted as exposed if, within 2 weeks of entering the study, that participant had been in contact with someone who had a PCR-confirmed or clinician-diagnosed COVID-19 case. Mobile phlebotomists in the prospective study collected whole blood, serum and a nasopharyngeal or oropharyngeal swab from every participant. Prospective study participants could optionally give additional blood draws and questionnaires over a roughly two-month period. Blood samples from the prospective study were shipped frozen or at room temperature prior to DNA extraction.

The clonotype originates from a young woman who had been exposed to COVID-19. The material sequenced was PBMCs or T cells enriched from blood (not recorded which). The chain joins TRBV25-1 to TRBJ2-2; no confident D gene assignment can be made. The CDR3 in this case is CASSLNTGELFF. The DNA reads TGTGCCAGCAGCCTAAACACCGGGGAGCTGTTTTTT.